The sequence of this TCR beta chain was determined in a study of blood T cell repertoires in COVID-19. In the study overall: Samples came from the United States, Italy and Spain, spanning acute and convalescent COVID-19.

Clones were sequenced by immunoSEQ multiplex PCR, and TCRdb holds only the in-frame ones, with some missing. The sample holds around 21,000 clones, about 89% seen once. The CDR3 covers 13 residues. The clonotype comes from a human donor with active COVID-19. The donor label of this sample is uncertain. The sample was peripheral blood. The chain uses TRBV21-1 and TRBJ2-7; the table assigns TRBD1, which was not confirmed against the DNA. TRBV21-1 is a documented pseudogene. The CDR3 is CASGQGDSYEQYF. CDR3 coding DNA: TGTGCCAGCGGACAGGGGGACTCCTACGAGCAGTACTTC.